Listed below are T cell receptor beta chains from one sample, sequenced in a study of cytomegalovirus exposure and HLA in healthy donors. Sequencing was performed with immunoSEQ multiplex PCR; in TCRdb, only in-frame clones are kept and a portion is missing. The sample gives around 120,000 clones, 80% of which show up once; 0.85% to 1.3% is in the top ten. Sequenced input: PBMCs. These receptors came from a human donor in good health. Both conserved end residues are part of each CDR3. Fields, in order: clone size, V gene, D gene, J gene, CDR3 DNA, CDR3 protein. A D gene is named only where the DNA matches it firmly. Clone sizes are given selectively: once, few, many, or a class where the clone is expanded.

clone size: NA
V gene: TRBV7-9
D gene: TRBD2
J gene: TRBJ2-5
CDR3 DNA: TGTGCCAGCAGCCGAGAAGGACTAGCCCGAGAGACCCAGTACTTC
CDR3 protein: CASSREGLARETQYF

clone size: NA
V gene: TRBV5-4
D gene: NA
J gene: TRBJ1-6
CDR3 DNA: TGTGCCAGCAGCCTATTCAACCCTCCAACCCCGAGCTCCTATAATTCACCCCTCCACTTT
CDR3 protein: CASSLFNPPTPSSYNSPLHF

clone size: NA
V gene: TRBV4-1
D gene: NA
J gene: TRBJ2-2
CDR3 DNA: TGCGCCAGCAGCCAAGAGGGAGGCACCCTCACCGGGGAGCTGTTTTTT
CDR3 protein: CASSQEGGTLTGELFF

clone size: NA
V gene: TRBV18
D gene: TRBD1
J gene: TRBJ2-7
CDR3 DNA: TGTGCCAGCTCAGAAGCGGGACAGGGCTACGAGCAGTACTTC
CDR3 protein: CASSEAGQGYEQYF

clone size: NA
V gene: TRBV9
D gene: TRBD1
J gene: TRBJ2-7
CDR3 DNA: TGTGCCAGCAGCGTAGGTAACAGGGGGTTCACCTACGAGCAGTACTTC
CDR3 protein: CASSVGNRGFTYEQYF

clone size: NA
V gene: TRBV4-2
D gene: TRBD1
J gene: TRBJ1-1
CDR3 DNA: TGTGCCAGCAGCCACCAGACAGGGTGGACTGAAGCTTTCTTT
CDR3 protein: CASSHQTGWTEAFF

clone size: once
V gene: TRBV18
D gene: TRBD2
J gene: TRBJ2-3
CDR3 DNA: TGTGCCAGCTCACCACAGCGGGGGGGAACAGATACGCAGTATTTT
CDR3 protein: CASSPQRGGTDTQYF

clone size: NA
V gene: TRBV5-6
D gene: TRBD1
J gene: TRBJ1-6
CDR3 DNA: TGTGCCAGCAGCCCGATGGGACAGAATAATTCACCCCTCCACTTT
CDR3 protein: CASSPMGQNNSPLHF

clone size: NA
V gene: TRBV25-1
D gene: NA
J gene: TRBJ2-5
CDR3 DNA: TGTGCCAGCAGTGAATTGATTAGCAGGGGAGAGACCCAGTACTTC
CDR3 protein: CASSELISRGETQYF

clone size: NA
V gene: TRBV7-9
D gene: TRBD1
J gene: TRBJ1-6
CDR3 DNA: TGTGCCACCCGACCGGGACAGGCATATAATTCACCCCTCCACTTT
CDR3 protein: CATRPGQAYNSPLHF

clone size: NA
V gene: TRBV10-2
D gene: NA
J gene: TRBJ2-7
CDR3 DNA: TGCGCCAGCAGTGAGCCCCAGACCAATCTCAGGAACCGATACGAGCAGTACTTC
CDR3 protein: CASSEPQTNLRNRYEQYF

clone size: once
V gene: TRBV5-4
D gene: NA
J gene: TRBJ1-1
CDR3 DNA: TGTGCCAGCAGTGAGCCGGGACAAACTTATCAGCGAGCTTTCTTT
CDR3 protein: CASSEPGQTYQRAFF

clone size: NA
V gene: TRBV10-1
D gene: NA
J gene: TRBJ2-7
CDR3 DNA: TGCGCCAGCAGTGAGGCGGCGAGATTTAGGGGCCCGGGCGAGCAGTACTTC
CDR3 protein: CASSEAARFRGPGEQYF

clone size: NA
V gene: TRBV6-5
D gene: TRBD1
J gene: TRBJ1-2
CDR3 DNA: TGTGCCAGCAGTTACAGTGACAGGGGCTATGGCTACACCTTC
CDR3 protein: CASSYSDRGYGYTF

clone size: NA
V gene: TRBV2
D gene: NA
J gene: TRBJ2-1
CDR3 DNA: TGTGCCAGCAGGGTCAGGGTTCCCAATGAGCAGTTCTTC
CDR3 protein: CASRVRVPNEQFF

clone size: few
V gene: TRBV5-6
D gene: NA
J gene: TRBJ2-7
CDR3 DNA: TGTGCCAGCAGCTTGTCACGGGAGCAGTACTTC
CDR3 protein: CASSLSREQYF

clone size: NA
V gene: TRBV18
D gene: NA
J gene: TRBJ1-2
CDR3 DNA: TGTGCCAGCTCGCCCGATATTAGGACCGGGAAACTCTATGGCTACACCTTC
CDR3 protein: CASSPDIRTGKLYGYTF

clone size: NA
V gene: TRBV10-3
D gene: TRBD1
J gene: TRBJ1-2
CDR3 DNA: TGTGCCACAGTAAACGGGACAGTGCCTTATGGCTACACCTTC
CDR3 protein: CATVNGTVPYGYTF

clone size: NA
V gene: TRBV6-6
D gene: NA
J gene: TRBJ2-5
CDR3 DNA: TGTGCCACGTGGGGGGGCCGGCAAGAGACCCAGTACTTC
CDR3 protein: CATWGGRQETQYF

clone size: NA
V gene: TRBV5-4
D gene: TRBD1
J gene: TRBJ1-1
CDR3 DNA: TGTGCCAGCAGCGATACAGGGGCCCCCACTGAAGCTTTCTTT
CDR3 protein: CASSDTGAPTEAFF

clone size: NA
V gene: TRBV9
D gene: NA
J gene: TRBJ1-3
CDR3 DNA: TGTGCCAGCAGCGGCGGGGGGACACTACACTCTGGAAACACCATATATTTT
CDR3 protein: CASSGGGTLHSGNTIYF

clone size: NA
V gene: TRBV6-1
D gene: TRBD1
J gene: TRBJ1-1
CDR3 DNA: TGTGCCAGCAGTGCGACAGGGATCAACACTGAAGCTTTCTTT
CDR3 protein: CASSATGINTEAFF

clone size: NA
V gene: TRBV2
D gene: NA
J gene: TRBJ1-3
CDR3 DNA: TGTGCCAGCATCCCGGGAGTAGGTGGCACCATATATTTT
CDR3 protein: CASIPGVGGTIYF

clone size: NA
V gene: TRBV21-1
D gene: NA
J gene: TRBJ2-7
CDR3 DNA: TGTGCCAGCAGCACCCCCCGGGATAGACTTAGACAGGGAACGTACGAGCAGTACTTC
CDR3 protein: CASSTPRDRLRQGTYEQYF

clone size: NA
V gene: TRBV28
D gene: TRBD2
J gene: TRBJ2-7
CDR3 DNA: TGTGCCAGCGGGTTAGCGGGGGGGCCGCAAGAGCAGTACTTC
CDR3 protein: CASGLAGGPQEQYF

clone size: NA
V gene: TRBV10-3
D gene: NA
J gene: TRBJ1-2
CDR3 DNA: TGTGCCATCGGTAGTTCAGGGATCGGTGGCTACACCTTC
CDR3 protein: CAIGSSGIGGYTF

clone size: NA
V gene: TRBV11-3
D gene: NA
J gene: TRBJ2-3
CDR3 DNA: TGTGCCAGCAGCTCGTCCTCTAGGGGAAGAGATACGCAGTATTTT
CDR3 protein: CASSSSSRGRDTQYF

clone size: NA
V gene: TRBV19
D gene: NA
J gene: TRBJ1-5
CDR3 DNA: TGTGCCAGTAGTGATTTAGAGATCCCACAGCCCCAGCATTTT
CDR3 protein: CASSDLEIPQPQHF

clone size: once
V gene: TRBV7-8
D gene: NA
J gene: TRBJ1-3
CDR3 DNA: TGTGCCAGCAGCCGCTGGAGGGGCTCTGGAAACACCATATATTTT
CDR3 protein: CASSRWRGSGNTIYF

clone size: few
V gene: TRBV5-1
D gene: NA
J gene: TRBJ2-7
CDR3 DNA: TGCGCCAGCAGCTTCACAGCCTCCTACGAGCAGTACTTC
CDR3 protein: CASSFTASYEQYF

clone size: NA
V gene: TRBV4-1
D gene: NA
J gene: TRBJ1-2
CDR3 DNA: TGCGCCAGCAGCCAAGAAGGGCCAGGGATGGGCTATGGCTACACCTTC
CDR3 protein: CASSQEGPGMGYGYTF

clone size: NA
V gene: TRBV27
D gene: NA
J gene: TRBJ2-7
CDR3 DNA: TGTGCCAGCAGTTCCCTAGGAGGGGACTACGAGCAGTACTTC
CDR3 protein: CASSSLGGDYEQYF

clone size: NA
V gene: TRBV19
D gene: NA
J gene: TRBJ2-4
CDR3 DNA: TGTGCCAGTAGTATTAGTAACAGTCACCTGTTACCCGGAAACATTCAGTACTTC
CDR3 protein: CASSISNSHLLPGNIQYF

clone size: NA
V gene: TRBV15
D gene: NA
J gene: TRBJ2-7
CDR3 DNA: TGTGCCACCAGACCGAGGGGGGGGGCCTACGAGCAGTACTTC
CDR3 protein: CATRPRGGAYEQYF

clone size: NA
V gene: TRBV4-1
D gene: NA
J gene: TRBJ2-1
CDR3 DNA: TGCGCCAGCAGCCAAGTTCTGGGGGCACCGTTCTTC
CDR3 protein: CASSQVLGAPFF

clone size: NA
V gene: TRBV4-1
D gene: NA
J gene: TRBJ1-4
CDR3 DNA: TGCGCCAGCAGCCCCCCCAGAAATCGATCAACTAATGAAAAACTGTTTTTT
CDR3 protein: CASSPPRNRSTNEKLFF

clone size: once
V gene: TRBV2
D gene: NA
J gene: TRBJ1-5
CDR3 DNA: TGTGCCAGCAGTACACAAAGGACATCTACTTATAGCAATCAGCCCCAGCATTTT
CDR3 protein: CASSTQRTSTYSNQPQHF

clone size: NA
V gene: TRBV19
D gene: NA
J gene: TRBJ1-2
CDR3 DNA: TGTGCCAGTAGTGTCAACCGCGACACGGCGGGCTACACCTTC
CDR3 protein: CASSVNRDTAGYTF

clone size: NA
V gene: TRBV9
D gene: NA
J gene: TRBJ2-7
CDR3 DNA: TGTGCCAGCAGCGTAGGGCAGGGGTTTGTCTACGAGCAGTACTTC
CDR3 protein: CASSVGQGFVYEQYF

clone size: NA
V gene: TRBV7-8
D gene: NA
J gene: TRBJ2-7
CDR3 DNA: TGTGCCAGCAGCCCCCGGGGCGAGCAGTACTTC
CDR3 protein: CASSPRGEQYF

clone size: NA
V gene: TRBV28
D gene: NA
J gene: TRBJ2-7
CDR3 DNA: TGTGCCAGCGCCGGGGGGCCCGCAACCTACGAGCAGTACTTC
CDR3 protein: CASAGGPATYEQYF

clone size: NA
V gene: TRBV6-1
D gene: NA
J gene: TRBJ2-2
CDR3 DNA: TGTGCCAGCAGTGTAGGGGCAGGGTCCCGCACCGGGGAGCTGTTTTTT
CDR3 protein: CASSVGAGSRTGELFF

clone size: NA
V gene: TRBV19
D gene: NA
J gene: TRBJ2-7
CDR3 DNA: TGTGCCAGTAGTCCTGGACACTTGTACGAGCAGTACTTC
CDR3 protein: CASSPGHLYEQYF

clone size: few
V gene: TRBV5-1
D gene: NA
J gene: TRBJ2-1
CDR3 DNA: TGCGCCAGCAGCCCCCCGGAGAATGAGCAGTTCTTC
CDR3 protein: CASSPPENEQFF

clone size: NA
V gene: TRBV4-1
D gene: TRBD2
J gene: TRBJ2-1
CDR3 DNA: TGCGCCAGCAGCCCTACGGGGAGCGGGGGGGTGGGTGAGCAGTTCTTC
CDR3 protein: CASSPTGSGGVGEQFF

clone size: NA
V gene: TRBV7-2
D gene: TRBD1
J gene: TRBJ1-5
CDR3 DNA: TGTGCCAGCAGCTCGTCGTCGACAGGGCTACGACAGCCCCAGCATTTT
CDR3 protein: CASSSSSTGLRQPQHF

clone size: NA
V gene: TRBV7-9
D gene: TRBD1
J gene: TRBJ2-7
CDR3 DNA: TGTGCCAGCAGCTTAACAGGGGGCTACGAGCAGTACTTC
CDR3 protein: CASSLTGGYEQYF

clone size: once
V gene: TRBV5-1
D gene: TRBD2
J gene: TRBJ2-3
CDR3 DNA: TGCGCCAGCAGCTTGTCGATAAGCGGGGGGGCCACAGATACGCAGTATTTT
CDR3 protein: CASSLSISGGATDTQYF

clone size: NA
V gene: TRBV29-1
D gene: TRBD1
J gene: TRBJ2-7
CDR3 DNA: TGCAGCGTTATCGCTCCGGGACAGGGACTATATGAGCAGTACTTC
CDR3 protein: CSVIAPGQGLYEQYF

clone size: few
V gene: TRBV5-1
D gene: NA
J gene: TRBJ1-2
CDR3 DNA: TGCGCCAGCAGCTTGGGGGACACAGATTATGGCTACACCTTC
CDR3 protein: CASSLGDTDYGYTF

clone size: once
V gene: TRBV5-5
D gene: TRBD1
J gene: TRBJ1-4
CDR3 DNA: TGTGCCAGCAGCCGACAGGGGATTAATGAAAAACTGTTTTTT
CDR3 protein: CASSRQGINEKLFF

clone size: NA
V gene: TRBV28
D gene: NA
J gene: TRBJ1-3
CDR3 DNA: TGTGCCAGCAGTTTGAATAGGGGGATGCGCGCCATATATTTT
CDR3 protein: CASSLNRGMRAIYF

clone size: NA
V gene: TRBV4-1
D gene: NA
J gene: TRBJ2-2
CDR3 DNA: TGCGCCAGCAGCCAAGCCTCAGAGGTCCCCGGGGAGCTGTTTTTT
CDR3 protein: CASSQASEVPGELFF

clone size: once
V gene: TRBV28
D gene: NA
J gene: TRBJ1-1
CDR3 DNA: TGTGCCAGCAGTTTGGGCAGGGAAACTGAAGCTTTCTTT
CDR3 protein: CASSLGRETEAFF

clone size: NA
V gene: TRBV5-6
D gene: NA
J gene: TRBJ1-1
CDR3 DNA: TGTGCCAGCAGCTTGTTCACCGGGATGAACACTGAAGCTTTCTTT
CDR3 protein: CASSLFTGMNTEAFF